These 27 T cell receptor beta chains share one sample of origin, sequenced in a study of cytomegalovirus exposure and HLA in healthy donors. The assay was immunoSEQ multiplex PCR, and TCRdb's table has in-frame clones only and misses some. The table records approximately 160,000 clones, approximately 80% of them present only once. The sequencing input was PBMCs. The receptors derive from a man aged 30 to 39 in good health and CMV-seropositive.

This chain connects TRBV11-3 to TRBJ1-1, with 8 bases lining up with TRBD1. The V and J ends lost 5 bases and 1 base, in that order; junction bases with no gene match: 6. The CDR3 is 15 residues long. Germline V gene sequence: CDR1 SGHNT, CDR2 YENEEA. CDR3 region: CASSQDRGRNTEAFF. The DNA for the CDR3 is TGTGCCAGCAGCCAAGACAGGGGACGGAACACTGAAGCTTTCTTT.

V is TRBV6-5 and J is TRBJ2-7; D possibly corresponds to TRBD1 (5 bases). Trimming stripped 0 bases from V and 0 bases from J, with 9 bases between. This CDR3 is built from 15 residues. Germline V gene sequence: CDR1 MNHEY, CDR2 SVGAGI. The CDR3 DNA follows: TGTGCCAGCAGTTACTCAGGGGTCCTCTCCTACGAGCAGTACTTC. Translated, it gives CASSYSGVLSYEQYF.

The J gene is TRBJ2-7, the V gene TRBV5-6; 9 bases agree with TRBD1. J was trimmed by 4 bases and V by 1 base; bases with no gene match: 6. Germline V lookup: CDR1 SGHDT, CDR2 YYEEEE. The CDR3 contains 15 residues. CDR3 residues: CASSLQGQGMYEQYF. CDR3 bases: TGTGCCAGCAGCTTGCAAGGACAGGGGATGTACGAGCAGTACTTC.

The J gene is TRBJ2-2, the V gene TRBV10-1; 14 nucleotides line up with TRBD2. V lost 0 bases, J lost 3 bases, and 6 bases stayed unmatched. Germline CDR1 reads WNHNN; CDR2 reads SYGVQD (reference sequence). The CDR3 is 19 residues long. CDR3 sequence reads: CASSESTSGGAGDTGELFF. In nucleotides, the CDR3 is TGCGCCAGCAGTGAGTCGACTAGCGGGGGGGCCGGAGACACCGGGGAGCTGTTTTTT.

The chain recombines TRBV2 with TRBJ2-1, with TRBD2 matching 10 bases. Germline V lookup: CDR1 SNHLY, CDR2 FYNNEI. There are 16 residues in the CDR3. The junction had 11 bases not matched to a gene; V was cut back by 3 bases and J by 9 bases. For the CDR3, the DNA is TGTGCCAGCAGTGATTGGAGAACTAGCGGGGTGGGTGAGCAGTTCTTC. This translates into CASSDWRTSGVGEQFF. The variable domain in full, with the rest retrieved from reference TRBV2 and TRBJ2-1, is EPEVTQTPSHQVTQMGQEVILRCVPISNHLYFYWYRQILGQKVEFLVSFYNNEISEKSEIFDDQFSVERPDGSNFTLKIRSTKLEDSAMYFCASSDWRTSGVGEQFFGPGTRLTVL.

This chain uses TRBV5-1 with TRBJ2-7; TRBD1 is a possible D gene (6 bases). CDR1 SGHRS and CDR2 YFSETQ come from the germline V gene. V gave up 1 base and J gave up 2 bases, with 13 bases separating them. This CDR3 is built from 15 residues. CDR3 protein: CASSLLPGQTYEQYF. DNA of the CDR3: TGCGCCAGCAGCTTGTTACCCGGACAGACCTACGAGCAGTACTTC.

This chain uses TRBV18 with TRBJ1-5; TRBD1 agrees at 12 bases. The length of the CDR3 is 17 residues. Trimming cost V 3 bases and J 7 bases; bases outside gene matches: 10. Germline CDR1 reads KGHSH; CDR2 reads LQKENI. CDR3 in amino acids: CASSPRTGTGGVQPQHF. In DNA, the CDR3 is TGTGCCAGCTCACCTCGGACCGGGACAGGGGGCGTGCAGCCCCAGCATTTT.

The gene calls are TRBV7-9 and TRBJ2-7; weak D call: TRBD1 (6 bases). This CDR3 has 14 residues. V lost 5 bases and J lost 1, with 12 bases in between. The germline CDR1 and CDR2 sequences are SEHNR and FQNEAQ (reference sequence). CDR3 region: CASSPYGQSYEQYF. As DNA, the CDR3 is TGTGCCAGCAGCCCGTACGGACAGTCCTACGAGCAGTACTTC. Combining the CDR3 with reference TRBV7-9 and TRBJ2-7 gives the whole variable domain DTGVSQNPRHKITKRGQNVTFRCDPISEHNRLYWYRQTLGQGPEFLTYFQNEAQLEKSRLLSDRFSAERPKGSFSTLEIQRTEQGDSAMYLCASSPYGQSYEQYFGPGTRLTVT.

In the case of this clone: One end of the junction fails to match germline, which may point to a read error. The chain recombines TRBV7-9 with TRBJ1-5; D might be TRBD1 (6 bases). This CDR3 contains 15 residues. CDR1 SEHNR and CDR2 FQNEAQ come from the germline V gene (reference sequence). The CDR3 sequence: CASSHLGARDQPQHF. CDR3 bases: TGTGCCAGCAGCCACCTGGGGGCAAGGGATCAACCCCAGCATTTT.

The genes are TRBV19 and TRBJ2-7, with D maybe TRBD2 (5 bases). The V gene lost 5 bases and the J gene lost 0 bases, with 8 bases spanning the gap. The germline gives CDR1 LNHDA, CDR2 SQIVND (reference sequence). This CDR3 spans 13 amino acids. Written as DNA, the CDR3 is TGTGCCAGTAGTTTCAGCGGCTCCTACGAGCAGTACTTC. It yields the protein CASSFSGSYEQYF.

This clone showed up just a few times. The chain uses TRBV7-9 and TRBJ2-5; D is unresolved. Germline assignment: CDR1 SEHNR and CDR2 FQNEAQ (reference sequence). The CDR3 extends over 16 amino acids. The ends were cut back, 5 bases at V and 2 bases at J, with 18 bases in the middle. CDR3 sequence reads: CASSPGHAARQETQYF. CDR3 DNA: TGTGCCAGCAGCCCCGGCCACGCGGCTAGGCAAGAGACCCAGTACTTC.

The CDR3 sequence is CASSGRGGEETQYF. CDR3 in DNA: TGTGCCAGCAGTGGTCGGGGGGGAGAAGAGACCCAGTACTTC. V and J are TRBV2 and TRBJ2-5; the match to TRBD2 covers 8 bases. With V trimmed by 4 bases and J by 3 bases, 4 bases remained unmatched. Germline CDR1 is SNHLY and CDR2 is FYNNEI. The CDR3 is made up of 14 amino acids.

CDR3: CSVEEGASGANVLTF. CDR3 sequence (DNA): TGCAGCGTTGAGGAGGGGGCCTCTGGGGCCAACGTCCTGACTTTC. The J gene is TRBJ2-6, the V gene TRBV29-1, with a tentative D call TRBD1 (7 bases). Germline V lookup: CDR1 SQVTM, CDR2 ANQGSEA. V dropped 3 bases and J dropped 0 bases, with 9 bases sitting between them. This CDR3 has 15 amino acids.

The CDR3 reads CAIGSAVRNTEAFF. The CDR3 region has the DNA TGTGCCATCGGTTCGGCGGTCCGGAACACTGAAGCTTTCTTT. The chain recombines TRBV10-3 with TRBJ1-1; D call uncertain. The CDR3 runs to 14 residues. Trimming stripped 8 bases from V and 1 base from J, with 14 bases between. Germline CDR1 ENHRY, CDR2 SYGVKD.

The rearrangement links TRBV6-5 to TRBJ2-3; D uncertain. CDR3 length: 14 amino acids. The germline gives CDR1 MNHEY, CDR2 SVGAGI. Trimming stripped 0 bases from V and 1 base from J, with 5 bases between. As DNA, the CDR3 is TGTGCCAGCAGTTACTCGGGCCGCACAGATACGCAGTATTTT. Translated, it gives CASSYSGRTDTQYF.

The J gene is TRBJ1-5, the V gene TRBV6-5, with TRBD1 matching over 7 bases. The ends lost 6 bases at V and 6 bases at J; junction bases unmatched: 5. Germline CDR1 and CDR2: MNHEY and SVGAGI. The CDR3 loop spans 13 amino acids. CDR3 sequence: CASSPGTVQPQHF. CDR3 DNA: TGTGCCAGCAGCCCCGGGACAGTTCAGCCCCAGCATTTT.

CDR3 DNA: TGTGCCAGCAGCTTGGGACGGGGGTACCAAGAGACCCAGTACTTC. Its translation is CASSLGRGYQETQYF. This chain links TRBV5-8 with TRBJ2-5, with D possibly being TRBD2 (6 bases). Trimming pared 0 bases from V and 0 bases from J, leaving 9 bases between. The CDR3 sequence is 15 residues long. The germline CDR1 and CDR2 sequences are SGHTS and YDEGEE.

The chain joins TRBV6-6 to TRBJ1-2; the match to TRBD1 covers 10 bases. Germline CDR1 is MNHNY and CDR2 is SVGAGI (reference sequence). The trim removed 6 bases at V and 4 bases at J, leaving 5 bases unmatched. The CDR3 sequence is 14 residues long. The CDR3 loop reads CASRGQGRGYGYTF. CDR3 coding DNA: TGTGCCAGCAGGGGACAGGGGCGGGGCTATGGCTACACCTTC.

This clone appeared a single time. The gene calls are TRBV7-9 and TRBJ2-5, with 15 positions matching TRBD2. Germline loops: CDR1 SEHNR, CDR2 FQNEAQ (reference sequence). J was trimmed by 0 bases and V by 5 bases; bases with no gene match: 4. This CDR3 spans 17 amino acids. CDR3 sequence: CASSPGLAGGYQETQYF. CDR3 bases: TGTGCCAGCAGCCCAGGACTAGCGGGGGGGTACCAAGAGACCCAGTACTTC.

V is TRBV29-1 and J is TRBJ2-1, with a tentative D call TRBD2 (6 bases). The V end was cut by 8 bases, the J end by 2 bases, with 16 bases between. Germline V gene data show CDR1 as SQVTM and CDR2 as ANQGSEA. This CDR3 is built from 14 residues. CDR3 DNA: TGCAGCACATCGCGGGACTCACCCTACAATGAGCAGTTCTTC. It is translated as CSTSRDSPYNEQFF.

The V gene is TRBV5-4, the J gene TRBJ2-5; 8 bases agree with TRBD2. CDR3 length: 16 residues. Losses at the gene ends were 1 base for V and 2 bases for J; bases not matched to a gene: 7. The germline V gene has CDR1 SGHNT and CDR2 YYREEE (reference sequence). The CDR3 bases are TGTGCCAGCAGCTTGACGGGGGGGGGCCGGCAAGAGACCCAGTACTTC. Amino acid sequence: CASSLTGGGRQETQYF.

Here the CDR3 DNA reads TGTGCCAGCAGCCGGGGGGGCGGTGAGACCCAGTACTTC. Protein product: CASSRGGGETQYF. V gene TRBV11-2 combines with J gene TRBJ2-5; the match to TRBD2 covers 8 bases. The V segment lost 5 bases and the J segment 5 bases; nucleotides outside the gene matches: 4. This CDR3 is 13 amino acids long. Germline V lookup: CDR1 SGHAT, CDR2 FQNNGV.

CDR3 loop: CASSQRRASGNQPQHF. The CDR3 DNA reads TGCGCCAGCAGCCAGCGTAGGGCCTCGGGGAATCAGCCCCAGCATTTT. This chain uses TRBV4-1 with TRBJ1-5; D gene ambiguous. The CDR3 is made up of 16 amino acids. The germline V gene encodes CDR1 MGHRA and CDR2 YSYEKL. Deletions cut 3 bases from V and 4 bases from J, with 16 bases between.

This chain links TRBV5-1 with TRBJ1-2; 8 nucleotides agree with TRBD1. Trimming removed 4 bases from V and 6 bases from J; junction bases left unmatched: 8. The V gene's germline CDR1 is SGHRS and CDR2 YFSETQ. This CDR3 has 14 residues. The CDR3 here is CASSGRTGFNGYTF. CDR3 nucleotide sequence: TGCGCCAGCAGCGGGAGGACAGGGTTCAATGGCTACACCTTC.

The genes are TRBV5-5 and TRBJ1-5, with D possibly matching TRBD1 (6 bases). With 0 bases removed from V and 4 bases from J, the gap between germline ends came to 8 bases. The CDR3 totals 14 residues. The germline CDR1 and CDR2 sequences are SGHKS and YYEKEE (reference sequence). The CDR3 is CASSLGDTNQPQHF. As DNA, the CDR3 is TGTGCCAGCAGCTTGGGGGACACGAATCAGCCCCAGCATTTT. The full variable domain, completed using reference TRBV5-5 and TRBJ1-5, is DAGVTQSPTHLIKTRGQQVTLRCSPISGHKSVSWYQQVLGQGPQFIFQYYEKEERGRGNFPDRFSARQFPNYSSELNVNALLLGDSALYLCASSLGDTNQPQHFGDGTRLSIL.

The chain combines TRBV6-5 with TRBJ2-1; the match to TRBD1 covers 12 bases. CDR1 and CDR2 from the germline V gene are MNHEY and SVGAGI. The CDR3 totals 15 residues. The J segment lost 8 bases and the V segment lost 5 bases, leaving 7 bases of the junction unmatched. The DNA of the CDR3 is TGTGCCAGCAGTCTGGGACAGGGGGCGAAGGATGAGCAGTTCTTC. Amino acids: CASSLGQGAKDEQFF.

The chain links TRBV18 to TRBJ2-1, with 14 bases that match TRBD2. V shed 3 bases and J 6 bases; nucleotides not matched to a gene: 13. The CDR3 has 19 residues. Germline loops: CDR1 KGHSH, CDR2 LQKENI. Here the CDR3 reads CASSPRTSGGFEVSNEQFF. DNA for the CDR3: TGTGCCAGCTCACCCCGGACTAGCGGGGGGTTCGAGGTGTCCAATGAGCAGTTCTTC.